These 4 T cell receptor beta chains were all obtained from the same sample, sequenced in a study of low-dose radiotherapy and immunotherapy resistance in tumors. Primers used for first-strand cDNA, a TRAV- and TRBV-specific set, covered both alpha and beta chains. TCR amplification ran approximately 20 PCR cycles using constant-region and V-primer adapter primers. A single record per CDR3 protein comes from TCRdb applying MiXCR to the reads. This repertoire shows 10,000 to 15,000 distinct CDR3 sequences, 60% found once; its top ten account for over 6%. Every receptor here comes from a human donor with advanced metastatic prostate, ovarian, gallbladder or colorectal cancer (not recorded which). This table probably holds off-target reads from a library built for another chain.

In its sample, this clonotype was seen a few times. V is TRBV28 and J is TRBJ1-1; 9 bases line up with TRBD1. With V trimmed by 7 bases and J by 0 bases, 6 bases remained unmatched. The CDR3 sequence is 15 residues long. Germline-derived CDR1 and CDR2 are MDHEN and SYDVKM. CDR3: CASTRRDRVNTEAFF. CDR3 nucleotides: TGTGCCAGCACCCGCCGGGACAGGGTGAACACTGAAGCTTTCTTT.

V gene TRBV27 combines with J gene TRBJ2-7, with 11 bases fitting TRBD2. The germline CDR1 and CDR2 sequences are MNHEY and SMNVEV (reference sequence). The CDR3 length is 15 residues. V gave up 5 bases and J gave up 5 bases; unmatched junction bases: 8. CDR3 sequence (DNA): TGTGCCAGCAGTGCACCGGGACTAGCGGCGAACGAGCAGTACTTC. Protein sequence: CASSAPGLAANEQYF.

CDR3 in amino acids: CASSRGRQGSYTEAFF. The DNA of the CDR3 is TGCGCCAGCAGCCGAGGGAGACAGGGGAGTTATACTGAAGCTTTCTTT. This chain connects TRBV4-3 to TRBJ1-1, with 8 bases lining up with TRBD1. Germline values: CDR1 LGHNA, CDR2 YSLEER. The CDR3 covers 16 residues. The trim removed 4 bases at V and 5 bases at J, leaving 12 bases unmatched.

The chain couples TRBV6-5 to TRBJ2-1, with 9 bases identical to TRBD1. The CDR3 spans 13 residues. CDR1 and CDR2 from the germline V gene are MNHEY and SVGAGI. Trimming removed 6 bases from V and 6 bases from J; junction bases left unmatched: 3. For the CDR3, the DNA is TGTGCCAGCAGGGGACAGGGCGCCAATGAGCAGTTCTTC. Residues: CASRGQGANEQFF.